This T cell receptor (beta chain) emerged from a study of T cell responses to AZD1222 COVID-19 vaccine. General study points: Spike-specific TCR breadth and depth rose after two AZD1222 doses. Nearly half of spike-specific TCRs reportedly target unmutated variant regions.

CDR1 and CDR2 (germline): ENHRY, SYGVKD. This CDR3 contains 15 residues. There are a few counts of this clone. Its antigen remains unknown. One junction end does not reproduce the germline sequence, and a read error may be involved. Assay: immunoSEQ multiplex PCR; the TCRdb copy retains only in-frame clones and omits some. The sample includes 120,000 or so clones, roughly 84% of them seen just once. The sequence came from an adult in good health. This specimen was peripheral blood, taken on day 0 of AZD1222 vaccination. The V gene is TRBV10-3, the J gene TRBJ2-7; TRBD2 matches 12 bases. CDR3 DNA sequence: TGTGCCACCAGTATTACCGGGACTAGCGGGTACGAGCAGTACTTC. Its translation: CATSITGTSGYEQYF.